The 12 T cell receptor beta chains listed next were all sequenced from one sample in a study of blood T cell repertoires in COVID-19. Using immunoSEQ multiplex PCR, the repertoire was profiled, and TCRdb retains in-frame clones only, with some absent. The table includes some 110,000 clones, approximately 87% detected once. The sample comprised peripheral blood. The receptors derive from a man aged 65 to 85 who had recovered from COVID-19.

The V gene is TRBV27, the J gene TRBJ1-1, with D possibly being TRBD1 (5 bases). CDR1 is MNHEY and CDR2 is SMNVEV in the germline V gene (reference sequence). V was clipped by 5 bases and J by 11 bases, with 18 bases between them. The CDR3 length is 13 residues. The CDR3 loop reads CASSLRGGKGAFF. In DNA form, the CDR3 reads TGTGCCAGCAGTCTACGGGGGGGTAAAGGCGCTTTCTTT.

This clone came up once. The chain uses TRBV19 and TRBJ2-7; D ambiguous. Between the trimmed V and J ends, which lost 4 bases and 7 bases, there was a span of 11 bases. Germline V gives CDR1 LNHDA, CDR2 SQIVND (reference sequence). The length of the CDR3 is 12 residues. CDR3: CASSKRFGEQYF. The CDR3 region has the DNA TGTGCCAGTAGTAAGAGGTTCGGGGAGCAGTACTTC.

The chain couples TRBV6-6 to TRBJ2-2, with D tentatively TRBD1 (6 bases). Trimming took off 2 bases at V and 5 bases at J, with 12 bases between the two ends. Germline CDR1 and CDR2: MNHNY and SVGAGI (reference sequence). The length of the CDR3 is 15 residues. CDR3 loop: CASSYVQGNTGELFF. In nucleotides, the CDR3 is TGTGCCAGCAGTTACGTACAGGGTAATACCGGGGAGCTGTTTTTT.

V gene TRBV5-1 combines with J gene TRBJ2-7; 7 bases line up with TRBD1. The CDR3 runs 14 residues. Looked up from germline, CDR1 is SGHRS and CDR2 is YFSETQ. V lost 0 bases to trimming and J lost 6 bases; unmatched junction nucleotides: 6. The chain's CDR3 is CASSLGQGLREQYF. The CDR3 DNA reads TGCGCCAGCAGCTTGGGACAGGGTCTTCGCGAGCAGTACTTC.

The rearrangement uses TRBV5-6 and TRBJ2-2, with 7 bases lining up with TRBD1. J gave up 3 bases and V 4 bases, and 12 bases lay outside the gene matches. Germline V lookup: CDR1 SGHDT, CDR2 YYEEEE. This CDR3 is 17 amino acids long. The CDR3 bases are TGTGCCAGCAGCATCACCCAGGGACAGTGGGACACCGGGGAGCTGTTTTTT. Encoded protein: CASSITQGQWDTGELFF.

The chain employs TRBV5-1 and TRBJ2-5, with TRBD1 as a possible D gene (6 bases). V was pared by 6 bases and J by 0 bases, with 12 bases between. Germline lookup yields CDR1 SGHRS and CDR2 YFSETQ. CDR3 length equals 14 residues. CDR3 bases: TGCGCCAGCACCCTTACAGGGAACCAAGAGACCCAGTACTTC. It codes for CASTLTGNQETQYF. Supplemented by reference TRBV5-1 and TRBJ2-5, the full variable domain reads KAGVTQTPRYLIKTRGQQVTLSCSPISGHRSVSWYQQTPGQGLQFLFEYFSETQRNKGNFPGRFSGRQFSNSRSEMNVSTLELGDSALYLCASTLTGNQETQYFGPGTRLLVL.

The chain carries TRBV24-1 and TRBJ1-2, with 7 bases that match TRBD1. Germline-derived CDR1 and CDR2 are KGHDR and SFDVKD. V was pared by 10 bases and J by 5 bases, with 9 bases of the junction left unmatched. The length of the CDR3 is 13 residues. This CDR3 is CATGQASGYGYTF. The CDR3 DNA reads as TGTGCCACAGGACAGGCCTCTGGGTATGGCTACACCTTC.

The genes are TRBV9 and TRBJ1-1; possible D gene TRBD1, 6 bases. Trimming removed 0 bases from V and 1 base from J, with 10 bases in between. Per the germline V gene, CDR1 is SGDLS and CDR2 is YYNGEE. The CDR3 runs to 15 residues. The CDR3 sequence is CASSVVQGRNTEAFF. The CDR3 region has the DNA TGTGCCAGCAGCGTAGTTCAGGGGCGGAACACTGAAGCTTTCTTT.

The J gene is TRBJ2-2, the V gene TRBV4-2; 11 bases agree with TRBD2. Germline V lookup: CDR1 LGHNA, CDR2 YNFKEQ. V lost 0 bases and J lost 0; bases outside the gene matches: 6. The CDR3 is 19 residues long. CDR3 DNA sequence: TGTGCCAGCAGCCAAGAGGGTAGCGGGAGGGGCGCGAACACCGGGGAGCTGTTTTTT. Its protein is CASSQEGSGRGANTGELFF.

This clone has just one count. The chain has TRBV3-1 (or the pseudogene TRBV3-2) and TRBJ1-3; TRBD1 is a possible D gene (5 bases). Germline lookup yields CDR1 LGHDT and CDR2 YNNKEL (reference sequence). V was pared by 0 bases and J by 4 bases, with 13 bases between. The CDR3 length is 16 residues. CDR3 residues: CASSQEYGGRGNTIYF. As DNA, the CDR3 is TGTGCCAGCAGCCAAGAGTACGGGGGACGAGGAAACACCATATATTTT.

The chain is built from TRBV6-6 and TRBJ2-7; no clear D gene. Per the germline V gene, CDR1 is MNHNY and CDR2 is SVGAGI (reference sequence). The CDR3 is 11 residues long. Trimming cost V 7 bases and J 3 bases, with 7 bases left between them. CDR3 in DNA: TGTGCCAGCACCGCCAGCTACGAGCAGTACTTC. Residues: CASTASYEQYF.

V and J are TRBV19 and TRBJ1-6; D gene uncertain. Per germline, CDR1 LNHDA and CDR2 SQIVND (reference sequence). Trimming left V 5 bases short and J 12 bases short, with 14 bases between. CDR3 length equals 13 residues. CDR3 sequence reads: CASSYKDRGPLHF. For the CDR3, the DNA is TGTGCCAGTAGTTACAAGGACCGGGGACCCCTCCACTTT.